This entry features one TCR beta chain sequence. Its antigen is not known. The survey-level immunoSEQ assay was used. TCRdb's copy holds only in-frame clones and misses some; the assay was immunoSEQ multiplex PCR. In the table there are roughly 34,000 clones, around 76% of which are singletons. This specimen belongs to a study of STAT5B mutations in CD4+ large granular lymphocyte leukemia. Study-wide background: Among healthy controls, a particular HLA allele went with more CDR3 'QG' motifs.

Study results and limitations: Patient CD4-sorted repertoires looked more clonal than healthy CD4+ repertoires, even without putative leukemic clones.

Control samples were healthy donors' buffy coats. This TCR came from a human donor in good health. Sequences were obtained from CD4+ T cells from blood buffy coats.

CDR3 in amino acids: CASSLVATGASFNQPQHF. The CDR3 DNA reads TGTGCCAGCAGCTTAGTAGCGACAGGGGCGAGTTTTAATCAGCCCCAGCATTTT. The gene calls are TRBV7-2 and TRBJ1-5; 8 nucleotides line up with TRBD1. This CDR3 contains 18 residues. CDR1 and CDR2 (germline): SGHTA, FQGNSA. V was pared by 1 base and J by 4 bases, with 12 bases of the junction left unmatched.